Described below is a single T cell receptor beta chain sequence and its context. Its cognate antigen is unknown. This entry is derived from a study of CD8+ T cells in alopecia areata. General observations from the study: Clonality exceeded that of normal scalp in lesional scalp, most notably in alopecia totalis/universalis. Shared TCR sequences were less clear between patients than in mice, possibly partly from HLA diversity.

Reverse transcribed after extraction, RNA yielded cDNA as the sequencing template. Sequencing used immunoSEQ multiplex PCR; TCRdb keeps in-frame clones, though not all of them. Found here are fewer than 90,000 clones, 51% of them singletons; the top ten hold 5.5% to 6%. Researchers took lesional scalp punch biopsies and peripheral blood from people who were alopecia areata patients. Cell sorting on a FACSAria was used to separate CD4+ and CD8+ T cells from the PBMCs. The V segment lost 4 bases and the J segment 3 bases; nucleotides outside the gene matches: 6. Germline loops: CDR1 SEHNR, CDR2 FQNEAQ (reference sequence). The CDR3 is made up of 16 amino acids.

This chain connects TRBV7-9 to TRBJ2-4; 10 bases line up with TRBD2. Sequencing was done on a sample of NKG2D-high CD8+ T cells sorted from blood. The clonotype was recovered from a human donor with alopecia areata. The CDR3 reads CASSSGLADSKNIQYF. The CDR3 DNA reads TGTGCCAGCAGCTCCGGACTAGCGGATAGCAAAAACATTCAGTACTTC.